This T cell receptor (beta chain) was sequenced during a study of neoadjuvant anti-PD-1 for oral cavity cancer. Germline CDR1 is SGHTA and CDR2 is FQGNSA. Trimming left V 1 base short and J 0 bases short, with 14 bases between. This CDR3 is built from 17 residues. As concerns this clone: Antigen specificity is unknown.

Time point given: after neoadjuvant nivolumab, at surgical resection. Patients had HPV-negative, locally advanced oral cavity squamous cell carcinoma. Analysis of PBMCs was direct, with no culture step. The study's findings and limits: With a few patients per group, TCR findings need larger cohorts. Pretreatment Treg/Th17 ratio correlated inversely with post-treatment tumor clonality.

Here immunoSEQ multiplex PCR was the method, and the copy in TCRdb shows in-frame clones only, minus some. The sample has over 60,000 clones, approximately 87% seen once; the top ten hold 2.5% to 3%. Sequencing used PBMCs, obtained after nivolumab (anti-PD-1) treatment. V usage is TRBV7-2 and J usage is TRBJ2-3; D remains unclear. The clonotype comes from a person aged 35 to 85 with oral cavity squamous cell carcinoma. This CDR3 reads CASSLEGLGYSTDTQYF. CDR3 coding DNA: TGTGCCAGCAGCTTAGAGGGTTTGGGGTATAGCACAGATACGCAGTATTTT.